The clone carrying this T cell receptor beta chain was recorded at least ten times. CDR3-region Arm-PCR and iRepertoire HTBI primers produced the TCR beta libraries. MiXCR, run by TCRdb on the multiplex PCR reads, gives a single entry per CDR3 protein. The table has about 220,000 distinct CDR3 sequences, approximately 18% seen once. These data are taken from a study of regulatory T cells in long-lasting Graves disease. Time point here: newly diagnosed GD, antithyroid drugs for less than 3 months. Isolated PBMC RNA provided the starting material for the TCR library. These data are also associated with another study on T cells in Graves' hyperthyroidism and ophthalmopathy.

This specimen was peripheral blood mononuclear cells (PBMCs), taken at new diagnosis, from a patient treated with antithyroid drugs. The TCR comes from a woman aged 25 to 39 with Graves disease.

CDR3 residues: CASSLAVRGSDYGYTF. CDR3 nucleotide sequence: TGTGCCAGCAGCTTAGCGGTGAGGGGTTCCGACTATGGCTACACCTTC. This chain uses TRBV7-9 with TRBJ1-2; D possibly corresponds to TRBD1 (5 bases). V lost 0 bases and J 3 bases, leaving 14 bases between the germline ends. CDR1 SEHNR and CDR2 FQNEAQ come from the germline V gene (reference sequence). The CDR3 length is 16 residues.